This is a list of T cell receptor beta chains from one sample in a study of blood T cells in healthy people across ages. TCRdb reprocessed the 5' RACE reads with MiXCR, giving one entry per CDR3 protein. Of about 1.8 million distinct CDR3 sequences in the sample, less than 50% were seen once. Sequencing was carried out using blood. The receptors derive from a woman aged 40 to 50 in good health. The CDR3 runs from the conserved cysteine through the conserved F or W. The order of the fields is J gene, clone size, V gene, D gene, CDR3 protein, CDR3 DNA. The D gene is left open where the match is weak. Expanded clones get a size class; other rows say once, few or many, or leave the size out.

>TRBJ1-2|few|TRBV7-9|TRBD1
CASSAGQARSDYGYTF
TGTGCCAGCAGCGCGGGACAGGCCCGATCGGACTATGGCTACACCTTC
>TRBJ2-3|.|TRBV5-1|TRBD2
CASTWDYGTQYF
TGCGCCAGCACTTGGGACTATGGTACGCAGTATTTT
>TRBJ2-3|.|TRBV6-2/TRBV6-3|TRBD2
CASSYPAGPADTQYF
TGTGCCAGCAGTTACCCAGCGGGGCCGGCAGATACGCAGTATTTT
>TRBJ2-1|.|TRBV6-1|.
CASTLARVTYNEQFF
TGTGCCAGCACCCTAGCCAGGGTAACCTACAATGAGCAGTTCTTC
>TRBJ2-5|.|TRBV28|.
CASPSRGQRGTQYF
TGTGCCAGTCCCTCCCGGGGCCAAAGGGGGACCCAGTACTTC
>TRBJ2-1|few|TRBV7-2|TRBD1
CASRSQGPPDNEQFF
TGTGCCAGCAGATCACAGGGGCCCCCGGACAATGAGCAGTTCTTC
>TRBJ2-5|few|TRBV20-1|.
CSASRQVQETQYF
TGCAGTGCTTCACGACAGGTCCAAGAGACCCAGTACTTC
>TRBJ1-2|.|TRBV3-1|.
CASSQDGGARYGYTF
TGTGCCAGCAGCCAAGATGGGGGGGCGCGATATGGCTACACCTTC
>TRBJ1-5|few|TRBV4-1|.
CASSSGAYGNQLQHF
TGCGCCAGCAGCTCGGGGGCTTACGGCAATCAGCTCCAGCATTTT
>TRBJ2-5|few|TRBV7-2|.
CASRLPGTRETQYF
TGTGCCAGCAGACTGCCGGGGACGCGTGAGACCCAGTACTTC
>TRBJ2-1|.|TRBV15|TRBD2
CATAGLAGGNEQFF
TGTGCCACAGCGGGACTAGCGGGGGGTAATGAGCAGTTCTTC
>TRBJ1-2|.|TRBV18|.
CASSPATQGSTSGYTF
TGTGCCAGCTCACCAGCTACACAGGGAAGCACCTCTGGCTACACCTTC
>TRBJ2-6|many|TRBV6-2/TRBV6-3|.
CASSDSGANVLTF
TGTGCCAGCAGTGACTCTGGGGCCAACGTCCTGACTTTC
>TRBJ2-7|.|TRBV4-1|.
CASSQDPGESTYEQYF
TGCGCCAGCAGCCAAGACCCAGGGGAAAGTACCTACGAGCAGTACTTC
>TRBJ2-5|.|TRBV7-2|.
CASSVVSIETQYF
TGTGCCAGCAGCGTAGTCTCCATAGAGACCCAGTACTTC
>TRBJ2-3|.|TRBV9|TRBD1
CASSPQTGADTQYF
TGTGCCAGCAGCCCTCAGACAGGGGCAGATACGCAGTATTTT
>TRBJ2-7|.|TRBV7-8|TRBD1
CASSLTPGQGAAEQYF
TGTGCCAGCAGCTTGACACCGGGACAGGGAGCCGCCGAGCAGTACTTC
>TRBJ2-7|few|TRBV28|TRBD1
CASSLPGTDEQYF
TGTGCCAGCAGTTTACCTGGGACAGACGAGCAGTACTTC
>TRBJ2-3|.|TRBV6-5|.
CASSFGVTSTDTQYF
TGTGCCAGCAGTTTCGGAGTGACTAGCACAGATACGCAGTATTTT
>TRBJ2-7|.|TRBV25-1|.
CASSEYQLNEQYF
TGTGCCAGCAGTGAATATCAGCTTAACGAGCAGTACTTC
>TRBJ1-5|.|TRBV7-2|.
CASSWDQAVGQPQHF
TGCGCCAGCAGCTGGGACCAAGCGGTGGGACAGCCCCAGCATTTT
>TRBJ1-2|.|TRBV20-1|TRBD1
CSARDRVSNYGYTF
TGCAGTGCCAGGGACAGGGTGTCCAACTATGGCTACACCTTC